The 27 T cell receptor beta chains reported below all come from one sample, sequenced in a study of early T cells in non-severe SARS-CoV-2 infection. TCRdb used MiXCR to reprocess the 5' RACE reads, holding one entry per CDR3 protein. The sample consists of around 50,000 distinct CDR3 sequences, about 10% of them appearing once. The sequencing input was whole blood. These receptor sequences come from an adult who was a healthcare worker with PCR-confirmed SARS-CoV-2 infection or an uninfected control (not recorded which).

This clonotype was observed a handful of times. The V call is TRBV28, the J call TRBJ2-3; 13 bases line up with TRBD2. This CDR3 region has 17 residues. CDR1 and CDR2 (germline): MDHEN, SYDVKM. Trimming cost V 5 bases and J 3 bases; bases outside gene matches: 8. CDR3 loop: CASSPPLAGGPTDTQYF. Here the CDR3 DNA reads TGTGCCAGCAGTCCACCACTAGCGGGGGGGCCGACAGATACGCAGTATTTT.

This clonotype was seen at least ten times. V gene TRBV19 combines with J gene TRBJ2-7, with 9 bases matching TRBD1. The CDR3 is 17 amino acids. V shed 5 bases and J 0 bases; nucleotides not matched to a gene: 11. Germline CDR1 reads LNHDA; CDR2 reads SQIVND (reference sequence). Here the CDR3 DNA reads TGTGCCAGTAGTCCGTTCTCCGGGACAGGGAGCTCCTACGAGCAGTACTTC. The encoded protein is CASSPFSGTGSSYEQYF.

The gene calls are TRBV7-2 and TRBJ2-7; 7 positions agree with TRBD2. Germline CDR1 reads SGHTA; CDR2 reads FQGNSA. J lost 3 bases, V lost 0 bases, and 2 bases had no gene match. CDR3 size: 14 residues. The CDR3 reads CASSLAGGDYEQYF. The CDR3 DNA reads as TGTGCCAGCAGCTTAGCGGGAGGGGACTACGAGCAGTACTTC. Based on the CDR3 plus reference TRBV7-2 and TRBJ2-7, the full variable domain is GAGVSQSPSNKVTEKGKDVELRCDPISGHTALYWYRQSLGQGLEFLIYFQGNSAPDKSGLPSDRFSAERTGGSVSTLTIQRTQQEDSAVYLCASSLAGGDYEQYFGPGTRLTVT.

This clonotype was seen at least ten times. Here the CDR3 DNA reads TGTGCCAGCAGCTCTCCGGGACTAGCGGGTATGAATGAGCAGTTCTTC. Translated, it gives CASSSPGLAGMNEQFF. V gene TRBV7-2 combines with J gene TRBJ2-1, with 12 bases that match TRBD2. Germline CDR1 SGHTA, CDR2 FQGNSA. This CDR3 comprises 16 residues. V was clipped by 4 bases and J by 7 bases; unmatched bases: 8.

As DNA, the CDR3 is TGTGCCAGCAGCTTAGTCGGAGGTGAAAAACTGTTTTTT. Protein sequence: CASSLVGGEKLFF. The rearrangement links TRBV7-9 to TRBJ1-4, with D hard to call. This CDR3 is built from 13 residues. The germline gives CDR1 SEHNR, CDR2 FQNEAQ (reference sequence). Trimming stripped 1 base from V and 7 bases from J, with 7 bases between.

This clonotype was found a few times. J is TRBJ1-3 and V is TRBV7-2; D gene unclear. Looked up from germline, CDR1 is SGHTA and CDR2 is FQGNSA. Trimming took off 2 bases at V and 0 bases at J, with 11 bases between the two ends. This CDR3 spans 16 amino acids. CDR3 sequence reads: CASSLKGRTSGNTIYF. The CDR3 coding sequence is TGTGCCAGCAGCTTAAAGGGCAGGACCTCTGGAAACACCATATATTTT.

The chain joins TRBV5-1 to TRBJ2-7; 11 positions match TRBD1. There are 16 residues in the CDR3. Trimming cost V 2 bases and J 0 bases; bases outside gene matches: 4. Germline assignment: CDR1 SGHRS and CDR2 YFSETQ. CDR3 bases: TGCGCCAGCAGCTTAACCGGGACAGGGGGCTCCTACGAGCAGTACTTC. This gives the protein CASSLTGTGGSYEQYF.

DNA of the CDR3: TGTGCCAGCAGCCAACCGAGGGCGGGACCCTACAATGAGCAGTTCTTC. Its translation: CASSQPRAGPYNEQFF. J is TRBJ2-1 and V is TRBV3-1; D is perhaps TRBD2 (6 bases). From germline, CDR1 is LGHDT and CDR2 YNNKEL (reference sequence). CDR3 length equals 16 residues. Trimming took 2 bases from V and 2 from J, leaving 13 bases between them.

A few counts support this clonotype. This sequence joins TRBV29-1 and TRBJ2-2; 7 nucleotides agree with TRBD1. Germline-derived CDR1 and CDR2 are SQVTM and ANQGSEA. V trimming: 6 bases; J trimming: 4 bases; junction bases outside the gene matches: 8. The CDR3 runs to 14 residues. DNA of the CDR3: TGCAGCGTCGGAGTGGGACAGACCACCGGGGAGCTGTTTTTT. Translated, it gives CSVGVGQTTGELFF.

This clonotype occurred a few times. V gene TRBV4-1 combines with J gene TRBJ2-7; a weak D match, TRBD1 (5 bases). The CDR3 covers 15 residues. Germline CDR1 MGHRA, CDR2 YSYEKL. Trimming pared 0 bases from V and 0 bases from J, leaving 9 bases between. CDR3 amino acids: CASSQDEGHSYEQYF. DNA for the CDR3: TGCGCCAGCAGCCAAGATGAAGGACACTCCTACGAGCAGTACTTC.

The V and J genes are TRBV27 and TRBJ1-1; 10 bases match TRBD1. The V gene end was trimmed by 4 bases and the J gene end by 6 bases; junction bases not matched to a gene: 8. CDR3 length equals 15 residues. CDR1 and CDR2 (germline): MNHEY, SMNVEV (reference sequence). The chain's CDR3 is CASSSAGQGTPEAFF. The CDR3 DNA reads as TGTGCCAGCAGTTCTGCGGGACAGGGGACGCCTGAAGCTTTCTTT.

This clonotype was seen a handful of times. The CDR3 bases are TGTGCCAGCAGCTTGGCTGGGACGGCCGACGAGCAGTACTTC. Its translation is CASSLAGTADEQYF. The chain employs TRBV5-6 and TRBJ2-7; either TRBD1 or TRBD2 may fit D (5 bases each). This CDR3 comprises 14 residues. The germline CDR1 and CDR2 sequences are SGHDT and YYEEEE. Trimming took off 0 bases at V and 5 bases at J, with 12 bases between the two ends.

The rearrangement uses TRBV27 and TRBJ2-1; 7 bases match TRBD1. The J segment lost 6 bases and the V segment lost 4 bases, leaving 3 bases of the junction unmatched. The germline gives CDR1 MNHEY, CDR2 SMNVEV (reference sequence). The CDR3 contains 13 residues. DNA of the CDR3: TGTGCCAGCAGTTGGGGACAGCTCAATGAGCAGTTCTTC. This encodes CASSWGQLNEQFF.

The chain has TRBV7-6 and TRBJ2-2; unclear D gene. The V gene's germline CDR1 is SGHVS and CDR2 FNYEAQ. The CDR3 has 15 residues. V lost 5 bases and J 4 bases, leaving 14 bases between the germline ends. The CDR3 DNA sequence: TGTGCCAGCAGCCCCACCGCACTATTCACCGGGGAGCTGTTTTTT. It yields the protein CASSPTALFTGELFF.

This chain joins TRBV7-9 and TRBJ2-2, with no clear D. The germline CDR1 and CDR2 sequences are SEHNR and FQNEAQ (reference sequence). Trimming left V 3 bases short and J 1 base short, with 6 bases between. This CDR3 comprises 14 residues. The CDR3 loop is CASSLDVNTGELFF. The CDR3 DNA reads as TGTGCCAGCAGCTTGGACGTGAACACCGGGGAGCTGTTTTTT. The full variable domain, with the rest looked up from reference TRBV7-9 and TRBJ2-2, is DTGVSQNPRHKITKRGQNVTFRCDPISEHNRLYWYRQTLGQGPEFLTYFQNEAQLEKSRLLSDRFSAERPKGSFSTLEIQRTEQGDSAMYLCASSLDVNTGELFFGEGSRLTVL.

The V call is TRBV2, the J call TRBJ2-5, with D perhaps TRBD1 or TRBD2 (5 bases each). Trimming pared 5 bases from V and 5 bases from J, leaving 15 bases between. The CDR3 sequence is 14 residues long. Germline V gives CDR1 SNHLY, CDR2 FYNNEI. CDR3 in amino acids: CASSHPGRLETQYF. DNA for the CDR3: TGTGCCAGCAGTCATCCGGGACGCCTGGAGACCCAGTACTTC.

This clonotype came up many times. The J gene is TRBJ1-2, the V gene TRBV6-1; D gene uncertain. V was clipped by 0 bases and J by 4 bases, with 9 bases between them. The CDR3 sequence is 14 residues long. Germline V gives CDR1 MNHNS, CDR2 SASEGT. CDR3 coding DNA: TGTGCCAGCAGTGAAGCGCAGGACGGCTATGGCTACACCTTC. This gives the protein CASSEAQDGYGYTF.

This clonotype occurred many times. The chain combines TRBV2 with TRBJ1-4, with D perhaps matching TRBD1 (6 bases). V was shortened by 6 bases and J by 5 bases, with 13 bases between the two germline ends. The CDR3 runs to 14 residues. Germline values: CDR1 SNHLY, CDR2 FYNNEI. CDR3 region: CASSLTGKNEKLFF. The DNA of the CDR3 is TGTGCCAGCAGCCTCACAGGGAAGAATGAAAAACTGTTTTTT.

This clonotype was observed a few times. J is TRBJ2-7 and V is TRBV20-1; TRBD2 aligns across 9 bases. CDR1 and CDR2 from the germline V gene are DFQATT and SNEGSKA (reference sequence). Germline trimming cut 2 bases from V and 2 bases from J; bases unmatched to any gene: 7. The CDR3 is 15 residues long. CDR3 sequence: CSARRASGEAYEQYF. The CDR3 DNA reads TGCAGTGCTAGACGGGCTAGCGGGGAAGCCTACGAGCAGTACTTC.

This chain links TRBV18 with TRBJ1-1; unclear D gene. The V end was cut by 2 bases, the J end by 7 bases, with 11 bases between. The CDR3 extends over 13 amino acids. Germline CDR1 KGHSH, CDR2 LQKENI. Here the CDR3 reads CASSPDIKSEAFF. CDR3 DNA sequence: TGTGCCAGCTCACCAGACATAAAGAGTGAAGCTTTCTTT. The variable domain in full, completed from reference TRBV18 and TRBJ1-1, reads NAGVMQNPRHLVRRRGQEARLRCSPMKGHSHVYWYRQLPEEGLKFMVYLQKENIIDESGMPKERFSAEFPKEGPSILRIQQVVRGDSAAYFCASSPDIKSEAFFGQGTRLTVV.

The chain employs TRBV10-3 and TRBJ2-3, with 8 bases identical to TRBD2. The CDR3 contains 16 residues. Germline assignment: CDR1 ENHRY and CDR2 SYGVKD. Germline trimming cut 5 bases from V and 3 bases from J; bases unmatched to any gene: 10. Here the CDR3 DNA reads TGTGCCATCAGTCCCGGGGGGGACGGGGTAACAGATACGCAGTATTTT. It yields the protein CAISPGGDGVTDTQYF.

The chain is built from TRBV10-1 and TRBJ2-3, with TRBD2 matching 14 bases. V gave up 5 bases and J gave up 2 bases; unmatched junction bases: 3. Germline CDR1 and CDR2: WNHNN and SYGVQD (reference sequence). The CDR3 has 16 amino acids. The CDR3 is CASSRTSGGSTDTQYF. Here the CDR3 DNA reads TGCGCCAGCAGTCGGACTAGCGGGGGGTCCACAGATACGCAGTATTTT.

This clonotype was picked up a small number of times. V is TRBV4-1 and J is TRBJ2-7; D not certain. CDR3 length: 13 amino acids. Germline loops: CDR1 MGHRA, CDR2 YSYEKL. The V end was cut by 2 bases, the J end by 0 bases, with 5 bases between. The chain's CDR3 is CASSQQVSYEQYF. CDR3 bases: TGCGCCAGCAGCCAACAGGTCTCCTACGAGCAGTACTTC.

The V and J genes are TRBV10-3 and TRBJ1-2; no firm D call. V was cut by 3 bases and J by 5 bases, with 10 bases left in between. The CDR3 length is 13 residues. Looked up from germline, CDR1 is ENHRY and CDR2 is SYGVKD. CDR3 sequence reads: CAISDGLGYGYTF. The DNA for the CDR3 is TGTGCCATCAGTGACGGCCTGGGGTATGGCTACACCTTC.

In its sample, this clonotype was seen many times. The chain combines TRBV5-5 with TRBJ2-5; no reliable D call. Trimming stripped 1 base from V and 0 bases from J, with 7 bases between. The CDR3 totals 14 residues. Germline-derived CDR1 and CDR2 are SGHKS and YYEKEE (reference sequence). CDR3 loop: CASSLYVDQETQYF. The CDR3, as DNA: TGTGCCAGCAGCTTGTACGTCGACCAAGAGACCCAGTACTTC.

This chain's CDR3 is CASSYPPGAGGNEQFF. DNA for the CDR3: TGTGCCAGCAGTTACCCCCCAGGAGCGGGGGGGAATGAGCAGTTCTTC. The chain uses TRBV6-2 or TRBV6-3 and TRBJ2-1; TRBD2 aligns across 10 bases. The length of the CDR3 is 16 residues. Germline V gene sequence: CDR1 MNHEY, CDR2 SVGEGT. Trimming at V came to 2 bases and at J to 7 bases, leaving 8 bases not matched to a gene.

The DNA of the CDR3 is TGTGCCACCAGCAGAGATAAATCAGGGCCGCCCCAGCATTTT. Translating it yields CATSRDKSGPPQHF. The chain links TRBV15 to TRBJ1-5; D perhaps matches TRBD1 (5 bases). Trimming shortened V by 0 bases and J by 9 bases, and 12 bases separated the two germline ends. Germline CDR1 reads LNHNV; CDR2 reads YYDKDF (reference sequence). The CDR3 has 14 amino acids.